This is a list of T cell receptor beta chains from one sample in a study of shared clonotypes between healthy human individuals. Here immunoSEQ multiplex PCR was the method, and the copy in TCRdb shows in-frame clones only, minus some. This table has around 600,000 clones, 97% appearing once. Sequences were obtained from naive CD4+ T cells sorted from blood. Source of these receptors: a woman in her twenties or thirties in good health. Each CDR3 is given with its conserved first and last residue. A D gene is named only where the DNA matches it firmly. Rows may omit the clone size; those that give it use once, few, many or a size class.

clone_size: -
j_call: TRBJ2-7
v_call: TRBV5-1
d_call: TRBD1
cdr3_nt: TGCGCCAGCACGGTTTCGGGACAGACCTACGAGCAGTACTTC
cdr3_aa: CASTVSGQTYEQYF

clone_size: -
j_call: TRBJ1-2
v_call: TRBV7-6
d_call: -
cdr3_nt: TGTGCCAGCAGCCCTCAACCAGATGGCGGAAGTAACTATGGCTACACCTTC
cdr3_aa: CASSPQPDGGSNYGYTF

clone_size: -
j_call: TRBJ1-3
v_call: TRBV7-9
d_call: -
cdr3_nt: TGTGCCAGCAGCGGATACAGGGCTGGAAACACCATATATTTT
cdr3_aa: CASSGYRAGNTIYF

clone_size: -
j_call: TRBJ2-7
v_call: TRBV28
d_call: -
cdr3_nt: TGTGCCAGCAGTCCTAGGTCCGAGCAGTACTTC
cdr3_aa: CASSPRSEQYF

clone_size: -
j_call: TRBJ1-3
v_call: TRBV4-1
d_call: -
cdr3_nt: TGCGCCAGCAGCCAGGAAGGTCTAGTAGGAGGAAACACCATATATTTT
cdr3_aa: CASSQEGLVGGNTIYF

clone_size: -
j_call: TRBJ2-2
v_call: TRBV4-2
d_call: -
cdr3_nt: TGTGCCAGCAGCCAAGACCCGGCAGGGAGGACCGGGGAGCTGTTTTTT
cdr3_aa: CASSQDPAGRTGELFF

clone_size: -
j_call: TRBJ1-2
v_call: TRBV7-9
d_call: TRBD1
cdr3_nt: TGTGCCAGCAGCACCGATTTCAGGGGGATTTGGACTGGCTACACCTTC
cdr3_aa: CASSTDFRGIWTGYTF

clone_size: -
j_call: TRBJ1-4
v_call: TRBV7-2
d_call: -
cdr3_nt: TGTGCCAGCAGACTCAGCGTGGAAGAAAAACTGTTTTTT
cdr3_aa: CASRLSVEEKLFF

clone_size: -
j_call: TRBJ2-2
v_call: TRBV7-2
d_call: -
cdr3_nt: TGTGCCAGCAGCCCAGGGGTGAGGACGGAAGACACCGGGGAGCTGTTTTTT
cdr3_aa: CASSPGVRTEDTGELFF

clone_size: -
j_call: TRBJ1-4
v_call: TRBV6-7
d_call: TRBD1
cdr3_nt: TGTGCCAGCAGGGACGTACAGGGGATTAATGAAAAACTGTTTTTT
cdr3_aa: CASRDVQGINEKLFF

clone_size: once
j_call: TRBJ2-7
v_call: TRBV19
d_call: -
cdr3_nt: TGTGCCGCCGGGAGAGTGGGGGCGGGGGACGAGCAGTACTTC
cdr3_aa: CAAGRVGAGDEQYF

clone_size: -
j_call: TRBJ2-7
v_call: TRBV29-1
d_call: -
cdr3_nt: TGCAGCGTTGCGGGGATTTTGACCTACGAGCAGTACTTC
cdr3_aa: CSVAGILTYEQYF

clone_size: -
j_call: TRBJ1-5
v_call: TRBV4-1
d_call: -
cdr3_nt: TGCGCCAGCAGCCATACAGGGATGCTGGACCCCCAGCCCCAGCATTTT
cdr3_aa: CASSHTGMLDPQPQHF

clone_size: -
j_call: TRBJ2-5
v_call: TRBV6-1
d_call: -
cdr3_nt: TGTGCCAGCAGTGACCAGCTGGGGGAGACCCAGTACTTC
cdr3_aa: CASSDQLGETQYF

clone_size: -
j_call: TRBJ1-1
v_call: TRBV18
d_call: -
cdr3_nt: TGTGCCAGCTCTCCCGTCTTGGGAGACACTGAAGCTTTCTTT
cdr3_aa: CASSPVLGDTEAFF

clone_size: -
j_call: TRBJ2-7
v_call: TRBV19
d_call: -
cdr3_nt: TGTGCCAGTAGTATGCCGGGTAATCCCTACGAGCAGTACTTC
cdr3_aa: CASSMPGNPYEQYF

clone_size: -
j_call: TRBJ1-1
v_call: TRBV19
d_call: TRBD1
cdr3_nt: TGTGCCAGTAGTATAGGGGACAGGGGGAACACTGAAGCTTTCTTT
cdr3_aa: CASSIGDRGNTEAFF

clone_size: -
j_call: TRBJ2-1
v_call: TRBV30
d_call: TRBD1
cdr3_nt: TGTGCCTGGAGCGCAAGGGGGACAGGGCTAGGCTATCCGGATGAGCAGTTCTTC
cdr3_aa: CAWSARGTGLGYPDEQFF

clone_size: -
j_call: TRBJ2-7
v_call: TRBV6-1
d_call: -
cdr3_nt: TGTGCCAGCTCACGGGTGCGCTACGAGCAGTACTTC
cdr3_aa: CASSRVRYEQYF

clone_size: -
j_call: TRBJ1-2
v_call: TRBV10-2
d_call: -
cdr3_nt: TGCGCCAGCAGTCCTAGACAGGTGCGAATTACCGGTAACTATGGCTACACCTTC
cdr3_aa: CASSPRQVRITGNYGYTF

clone_size: -
j_call: TRBJ1-6
v_call: TRBV25-1
d_call: -
cdr3_nt: TGTGCCAGCAGTGAATGGGAGTCTAATTCACCCCTCCACTTT
cdr3_aa: CASSEWESNSPLHF

clone_size: -
j_call: TRBJ2-7
v_call: TRBV29-1
d_call: TRBD1
cdr3_nt: TGCAGCGCCGGACAGGGGAGGTACGAGCAGTACTTC
cdr3_aa: CSAGQGRYEQYF

clone_size: -
j_call: TRBJ2-5
v_call: TRBV28
d_call: TRBD1
cdr3_nt: TGTGCCAGCAGTACAGGGGGCCAAGAGACCCAGTACTTC
cdr3_aa: CASSTGGQETQYF

clone_size: -
j_call: TRBJ1-1
v_call: TRBV7-3
d_call: -
cdr3_nt: TGTGCCAGCAGCTTAAGCCCCGGGGACACTGAAGCTTTCTTT
cdr3_aa: CASSLSPGDTEAFF

clone_size: -
j_call: TRBJ2-4
v_call: TRBV11-2
d_call: TRBD1
cdr3_nt: TGTGCCAGCAGCTTCAGGGGGCAAAACATTCAGTACTTC
cdr3_aa: CASSFRGQNIQYF

clone_size: -
j_call: TRBJ1-2
v_call: TRBV4-1
d_call: TRBD1
cdr3_nt: TGCGCCAGCAGCCAAGACCCGGACAGGCCCTATGGCTACACCTTC
cdr3_aa: CASSQDPDRPYGYTF

clone_size: -
j_call: TRBJ2-3
v_call: TRBV18
d_call: TRBD2
cdr3_nt: TGTGCCAGCTCACCAGGGGGACTAAGCACAGATACGCAGTATTTT
cdr3_aa: CASSPGGLSTDTQYF

clone_size: -
j_call: TRBJ1-5
v_call: TRBV4-1
d_call: -
cdr3_nt: TGCGCCAGCAGCCAATCGGACAGCTTCGTGAGCAATCAGCCCCAGCATTTT
cdr3_aa: CASSQSDSFVSNQPQHF

clone_size: -
j_call: TRBJ2-1
v_call: TRBV2
d_call: TRBD2
cdr3_nt: TGTGCCAGCAGCGATCCCCGACTAGGTAGCGGGAGTGACGAATCCCGCTACAATGAGCAGTTCTTC
cdr3_aa: CASSDPRLGSGSDESRYNEQFF

clone_size: -
j_call: TRBJ2-7
v_call: TRBV11-3
d_call: -
cdr3_nt: TGTGCCAGCAGCTTGAGCGGGCCCTCCTACGAGCAGTACTTC
cdr3_aa: CASSLSGPSYEQYF

clone_size: -
j_call: TRBJ2-1
v_call: TRBV7-9
d_call: TRBD2
cdr3_nt: TGTGCCAGCAGCTTCCTAGCGGGCTACAATGAGCAGTTCTTC
cdr3_aa: CASSFLAGYNEQFF

clone_size: -
j_call: TRBJ2-1
v_call: TRBV7-2
d_call: -
cdr3_nt: TGTGCCAGCAGCCTCCGTGGCAGACCATTCCAGTTCTTC
cdr3_aa: CASSLRGRPFQFF

clone_size: -
j_call: TRBJ2-7
v_call: TRBV5-1
d_call: -
cdr3_nt: TGCGCCAGCAGCCCCACTTTTGGGGTAGGCGAGCAGTACTTC
cdr3_aa: CASSPTFGVGEQYF

clone_size: -
j_call: TRBJ2-2
v_call: TRBV11-2
d_call: -
cdr3_nt: TGTGCCAGCAGCTCAAGCCAGGGTTGGGGCGGGGAGCTGTTTTTT
cdr3_aa: CASSSSQGWGGELFF

clone_size: -
j_call: TRBJ2-7
v_call: TRBV15
d_call: -
cdr3_nt: TGTGCCACCAGCAGAGATCGGCTTGGCGAGCAGTACTTC
cdr3_aa: CATSRDRLGEQYF

clone_size: -
j_call: TRBJ2-2
v_call: TRBV23-1
d_call: -
cdr3_nt: TGCGCCAGCAGTCAAGCCCGGGGGCTAGCGGATACCACCGGGGAGCTGTTTTTT
cdr3_aa: CASSQARGLADTTGELFF

clone_size: -
j_call: TRBJ1-1
v_call: TRBV27
d_call: -
cdr3_nt: TGTGCCAGCAGTTTAAGGACGCTGAACACTGAAGCTTTCTTT
cdr3_aa: CASSLRTLNTEAFF

clone_size: once
j_call: TRBJ2-7
v_call: TRBV6-5
d_call: -
cdr3_nt: TGTGCCAGCGCCCGTGGTCAGGGGTACCACGAGCAGTACTTC
cdr3_aa: CASARGQGYHEQYF

clone_size: -
j_call: TRBJ1-2
v_call: TRBV5-5
d_call: -
cdr3_nt: TGTGCCAGCAGCTGGTCCGGGACCGAAACTAACTATGGCTACACCTTC
cdr3_aa: CASSWSGTETNYGYTF

clone_size: -
j_call: TRBJ2-5
v_call: TRBV27
d_call: TRBD2
cdr3_nt: TGTGCCAGCAGTCCGAGGACTAGCGGGAGGGCCCAGGAGACCCAGTACTTC
cdr3_aa: CASSPRTSGRAQETQYF

clone_size: -
j_call: TRBJ1-5
v_call: TRBV27
d_call: -
cdr3_nt: TGTGCCAGCAGTTTATTAGTCTGGGCACCACAGCCCCAGCATTTT
cdr3_aa: CASSLLVWAPQPQHF

clone_size: -
j_call: TRBJ2-5
v_call: TRBV5-1
d_call: -
cdr3_nt: TGCGCCAGCACCCCGCGGCCCGCAGACCAAGAGACCCAGTACTTC
cdr3_aa: CASTPRPADQETQYF

clone_size: -
j_call: TRBJ2-7
v_call: TRBV7-6
d_call: -
cdr3_nt: TGTGCCAGCAGCTTAGCGTCCGGATCCGAGCAGTACTTC
cdr3_aa: CASSLASGSEQYF

clone_size: -
j_call: TRBJ1-1
v_call: TRBV10-3
d_call: -
cdr3_nt: TGTGCCATCAGGCAAGGGGGTGCGAACACTGAAGCTTTCTTT
cdr3_aa: CAIRQGGANTEAFF

clone_size: -
j_call: TRBJ1-4
v_call: TRBV4-1
d_call: -
cdr3_nt: TGCGCCAGCAGCCGCTCAGGATATAGGGAAGAAAAACTGTTTTTT
cdr3_aa: CASSRSGYREEKLFF

clone_size: -
j_call: TRBJ1-5
v_call: TRBV27
d_call: -
cdr3_nt: TGTGCCAGCAGTTTTAGAATCGGTAGCAATCAGCCCCAGCATTTT
cdr3_aa: CASSFRIGSNQPQHF

clone_size: -
j_call: TRBJ1-5
v_call: TRBV28
d_call: TRBD1
cdr3_nt: TGTGCCAGCAGTTTATACGACCAACTCCTGCCGGGACAGGGCCTCTATAGCAATCAGCCCCAGCATTTT
cdr3_aa: CASSLYDQLLPGQGLYSNQPQHF

clone_size: -
j_call: TRBJ2-3
v_call: TRBV27
d_call: -
cdr3_nt: TGTGCCAGCAAATCATGGGGGGCAAGCACAGATACGCAGTATTTT
cdr3_aa: CASKSWGASTDTQYF

clone_size: -
j_call: TRBJ1-5
v_call: TRBV19
d_call: -
cdr3_nt: TGTGCCAGTAGACACGACAGTAGCAATCAGCCCCAGCATTTT
cdr3_aa: CASRHDSSNQPQHF

clone_size: -
j_call: TRBJ1-3
v_call: TRBV7-2
d_call: -
cdr3_nt: TGTGCCAGCACCCCAGCCCAGGGGAGGATCTCTGGAAACACCATATATTTT
cdr3_aa: CASTPAQGRISGNTIYF

clone_size: -
j_call: TRBJ1-1
v_call: TRBV5-1
d_call: -
cdr3_nt: TGCGCCAGCAGCTTAGACCCAGGGGAAGGCACTGAAGCTTTCTTT
cdr3_aa: CASSLDPGEGTEAFF

clone_size: -
j_call: TRBJ1-1
v_call: TRBV6-1
d_call: -
cdr3_nt: TGTGCCAGCAGTAACAGATACGAAGCTTTCTTT
cdr3_aa: CASSNRYEAFF

clone_size: -
j_call: TRBJ1-2
v_call: TRBV7-8
d_call: -
cdr3_nt: TGTGCCAGCAGCCCGTCCTCCCTTTCTGTCTATGGCTACACCTTC
cdr3_aa: CASSPSSLSVYGYTF

clone_size: -
j_call: TRBJ1-5
v_call: TRBV28
d_call: -
cdr3_nt: TGTGCCAGCAGCTCCACTTCGGCCCTTAATCAGCCCCAGCATTTT
cdr3_aa: CASSSTSALNQPQHF

clone_size: once
j_call: TRBJ1-1
v_call: TRBV7-9
d_call: TRBD1
cdr3_nt: TGTGCCAGCAGCGACCAGCGGGCAGGGGGGAACACTGAAGCTTTCTTT
cdr3_aa: CASSDQRAGGNTEAFF

clone_size: -
j_call: TRBJ1-3
v_call: TRBV19
d_call: TRBD1
cdr3_nt: TGTGCCAGTAGTATGGGACAGAGCTCTGGAAACACCATATATTTT
cdr3_aa: CASSMGQSSGNTIYF

clone_size: -
j_call: TRBJ2-1
v_call: TRBV6-5
d_call: -
cdr3_nt: TGTGCCAGCAGTTACGGTGGGGGAGGCTCCTACAATGAGCAGTTCTTC
cdr3_aa: CASSYGGGGSYNEQFF

clone_size: -
j_call: TRBJ2-7
v_call: TRBV5-1
d_call: -
cdr3_nt: TGCGCCAGCAGACTCCTGGGTTCCGGGACGGGTGGGTCCGAGCAGTACTTC
cdr3_aa: CASRLLGSGTGGSEQYF

clone_size: -
j_call: TRBJ2-7
v_call: TRBV14
d_call: TRBD1
cdr3_nt: TGTGCCAGCAGCCTTTTTCTCAAGGGACAGAAGGGCGACGAGCAGTACTTC
cdr3_aa: CASSLFLKGQKGDEQYF

clone_size: -
j_call: TRBJ1-2
v_call: TRBV5-1
d_call: -
cdr3_nt: TGCGCCAGCAGCTCTCTGCGGCAGGGGCAGGACTATGGCTACACCTTC
cdr3_aa: CASSSLRQGQDYGYTF